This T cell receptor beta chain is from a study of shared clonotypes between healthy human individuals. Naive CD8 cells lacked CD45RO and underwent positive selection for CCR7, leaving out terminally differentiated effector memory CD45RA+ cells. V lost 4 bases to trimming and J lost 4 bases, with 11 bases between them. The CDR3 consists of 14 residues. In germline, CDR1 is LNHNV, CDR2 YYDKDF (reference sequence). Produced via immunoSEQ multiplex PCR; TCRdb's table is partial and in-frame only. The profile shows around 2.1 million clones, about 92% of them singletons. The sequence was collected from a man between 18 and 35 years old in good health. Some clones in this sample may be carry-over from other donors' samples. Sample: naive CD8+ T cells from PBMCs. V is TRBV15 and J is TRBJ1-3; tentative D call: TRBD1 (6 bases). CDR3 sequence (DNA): TGTGCCACCAGCACGATGGACAGAGGAAACACCATATATTTT. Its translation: CATSTMDRGNTIYF.